This T cell receptor beta chain was captured by sequencing in a study of blood T cell repertoires in COVID-19. About the study: Sources were T cells, B-cell-depleted T cells, or PBMCs; the material itself was cDNA or gDNA.

This CDR3 has 16 amino acids. Germline V lookup: CDR1 LNHDA, CDR2 SQIVND (reference sequence). V shed 6 bases and J 1 base; nucleotides not matched to a gene: 5. Method: immunoSEQ multiplex PCR; TCRdb's copy keeps in-frame clones and lacks some. The sample contains 150,000 to 200,000 clones, 75% to 90% of which appear only once. The study drew participants aged about 18 to 89 years from 20 to 30 US areas. What the recovered Cohort 3 donors had was two negative PCRs, clearance, or symptom resolution. This chain links TRBV19 with TRBJ1-5, with 11 bases fitting TRBD1. The TCR was taken from a woman in her twenties or thirties who had recovered from COVID-19. What was sequenced was PBMCs or T cells enriched from blood (not recorded which). The CDR3, as DNA: TGTGCCAGTAGGGACAGGGGGCGAGTGAGCAATCAGCCCCAGCATTTT. Translating it yields CASRDRGRVSNQPQHF.